This TCR beta chain is drawn from a study of blood T cells in healthy people across ages. Combining a sample-barcoded 5' primer with a J-beta primer mix, a second PCR ran for roughly 6 to 12 cycles. TCRdb fed the 5' RACE reads into MiXCR, producing one record per CDR3 protein. The repertoire holds about 1 million distinct CDR3 sequences, with more than 40% as singletons. Germline loops: CDR1 LNHNV, CDR2 YYDKDF (reference sequence). There are 14 residues in the CDR3. This clonotype has a handful of counts. The chain couples TRBV15 to TRBJ2-4, with 15 bases aligning to TRBD2. The DNA end is more similar to TRBJ2-7, so the J call may be wrong. The source is a woman aged 60-70 years in good health. The sequenced sample consisted of blood. The CDR3 nucleotides read TGTGCCACCACTCCGGGACTAGCGGGAGGCGAGCAGTACTTC. It codes for CATTPGLAGGEQYF.